These 19 T cell receptor beta chains were all obtained from the same sample, sequenced in a study of T cell responses to AZD1222 COVID-19 vaccine. The assay was immunoSEQ multiplex PCR, and TCRdb's table has in-frame clones only and misses some. The profile shows 150,000 to 200,000 clones, around 91% of them singletons. The sample was peripheral blood, taken 28 days after the second AZD1222 dose. The receptors stem from an adult who received the AZD1222 COVID-19 vaccine.

The DNA of the CDR3 is TGCGCCAGCAGCTACGGGACTAGCGGGAACTACGAGCAGTACTTC. Encoded protein: CASSYGTSGNYEQYF. The V call is TRBV5-1, the J call TRBJ2-7; 13 bases are shared with TRBD2. V dropped 3 bases and J dropped 3; count of bases not matched to a gene: 3. CDR1 and CDR2 from the germline V gene are SGHRS and YFSETQ. The CDR3 sequence is 15 residues long.

This chain links TRBV12-3 or TRBV12-4 with TRBJ2-3, with unresolved D. CDR3 length: 13 amino acids. The germline V and J ends were trimmed by 2 bases and 0 bases, with 3 bases remaining between them. This chain's CDR3 is CASSLYSTDTQYF. CDR3 nucleotides: TGTGCCAGCAGTTTATACAGCACAGATACGCAGTATTTT.

The chain uses TRBV2 and TRBJ2-5; D not certain. Germline-derived CDR1 and CDR2 are SNHLY and FYNNEI. V was shortened by 4 bases and J by 2 bases, with 5 bases between the two germline ends. The CDR3 runs to 12 residues. In DNA form, the CDR3 reads TGTGCCAGCAGTGTCGGGCAAGAGACCCAGTACTTC. Protein sequence: CASSVGQETQYF.

The chain has TRBV28 and TRBJ1-2; D unclear. Germline assignment: CDR1 MDHEN and CDR2 SYDVKM. The CDR3 loop spans 13 amino acids. The germline V and J ends were trimmed by 3 bases and 1 base, with 6 bases remaining between them. The CDR3 spells CASSLQDNYGYTF. The CDR3 DNA follows: TGTGCCAGCAGTTTGCAGGATAACTATGGCTACACCTTC.

V gene TRBV5-4 combines with J gene TRBJ1-2, with a tentative D call TRBD1 (5 bases). V gave up 0 bases and J gave up 1 base, with 13 bases separating them. This CDR3 has 16 residues. Germline values: CDR1 SGHNT, CDR2 YYREEE (reference sequence). The CDR3 DNA sequence: TGTGCCAGCAGCTTGGGAGGGGACTTACGTAACTATGGCTACACCTTC. It translates to CASSLGGDLRNYGYTF. Full variable domain (rest looked up from reference TRBV5-4 and TRBJ1-2): ETGVTQSPTHLIKTRGQQVTLRCSSQSGHNTVSWYQQALGQGPQFIFQYYREEENGRGNFPPRFSGLQFPNYSSELNVNALELDDSALYLCASSLGGDLRNYGYTFGSGTRLTVV.

The count of this clone is one. The CDR3 nucleotides are TGTGCCAGCAGTTACTCTGGCAGGCGACTTTCCTACGAGCAGTACTTC. It specifies CASSYSGRRLSYEQYF. The V gene is TRBV6-2 or TRBV6-3, the J gene TRBJ2-7, with D unresolved. V lost 0 bases, J lost 1 base, and 13 bases lay in between. The germline V gene encodes CDR1 MNHEY and CDR2 SVGEGT. This CDR3 spans 16 amino acids.

This clone was observed a single time. The chain has TRBV3-1 (or the pseudogene TRBV3-2) and TRBJ2-3; D gene ambiguous. V lost 3 bases, J lost 6 bases, and 7 bases lay in between. CDR1 LGHDT and CDR2 YNNKEL come from the germline V gene (reference sequence). This CDR3 has 12 amino acids. The DNA for the CDR3 is TGTGCCAGCAGCCAGGGATCTGATACGCAGTATTTT. As protein: CASSQGSDTQYF.

CDR3 sequence: CASSLNAQGAGNTGELFF. CDR3 bases: TGTGCCAGCAGCTTGAACGCCCAGGGGGCCGGGAACACCGGGGAGCTGTTTTTT. The chain uses TRBV7-2 and TRBJ2-2, with 8 bases identical to TRBD1. In germline, CDR1 is SGHTA, CDR2 FQGNSA. V was clipped by 3 bases and J by 1 base; unmatched bases: 10. The CDR3 has 18 residues.

The chain combines TRBV6-1 with TRBJ2-1; D ambiguous. The CDR3 is 16 amino acids. Germline V gene sequence: CDR1 MNHNS, CDR2 SASEGT. V lost 3 bases and J lost 3, with 15 bases in between. CDR3 residues: CASSDGLRLIYNEQFF. The CDR3 DNA sequence: TGTGCCAGCAGTGACGGTTTAAGACTGATCTACAATGAGCAGTTCTTC.

The rearrangement joins TRBV28 to TRBJ2-1; 10 bases align to TRBD2. V shed 5 bases and J 8 bases; nucleotides not matched to a gene: 9. Germline-derived CDR1 and CDR2 are MDHEN and SYDVKM. The CDR3 sequence is 15 residues long. CDR3 sequence reads: CASSPSGSRPHEQFF. CDR3 DNA sequence: TGTGCCAGCAGTCCTAGCGGGAGTCGTCCGCATGAGCAGTTCTTC.

This chain connects TRBV5-1 to TRBJ1-1; D is undetermined. The CDR3 spans 13 residues. Trimming left V 2 bases short and J 5 bases short, with 10 bases between. CDR1 SGHRS and CDR2 YFSETQ come from the germline V gene. The CDR3 bases are TGCGCCAGCAGCTTTTCCGGGAATACTGAAGCTTTCTTT. It translates to CASSFSGNTEAFF.

This clone was detected once. The chain is built from TRBV5-6 and TRBJ1-2, with 9 positions matching TRBD1. Per the germline V gene, CDR1 is SGHDT and CDR2 is YYEEEE. The CDR3 contains 15 residues. With V trimmed by 4 bases and J by 2 bases, 6 bases remained unmatched. CDR3 nucleotide sequence: TGTGCCAGCAGCCGCGGACAGGGGATGAACTATGGCTACACCTTC. Protein: CASSRGQGMNYGYTF.

This clone was seen once. The chain carries TRBV7-9 and TRBJ1-6; D is possibly TRBD1 (6 bases). Trimming pared 8 bases from V and 5 bases from J, leaving 13 bases between. Germline V lookup: CDR1 SEHNR, CDR2 FQNEAQ (reference sequence). This CDR3 is 14 amino acids long. CDR3 DNA sequence: TGTGCCAGCGACAGGACAACTAATAATTCACCCCTCCACTTT. Its translation: CASDRTTNNSPLHF.

The J gene is TRBJ1-3, the V gene TRBV3-1 (or the pseudogene TRBV3-2); D may be TRBD1 (5 bases). Trimming removed 1 base at V and 1 base at J, with 14 bases between. The germline V gene has CDR1 LGHDT and CDR2 YNNKEL (reference sequence). The CDR3 spans 17 residues. The CDR3 region has the DNA TGTGCCAGCAGCCAAGGGGCAGGGTATTATTCTGGAAACACCATATATTTT. Protein: CASSQGAGYYSGNTIYF.

The chain has TRBV3-1 (or the pseudogene TRBV3-2) and TRBJ2-3; 9 bases match TRBD2. Looked up from germline, CDR1 is LGHDT and CDR2 is YNNKEL (reference sequence). Losses at the gene ends were 0 bases for V and 2 bases for J; bases not matched to a gene: 9. The CDR3 has 18 amino acids. In DNA, the CDR3 is TGTGCCAGCAGCCAAGACATGGGGCTAGCGGGGATCACAGATACGCAGTATTTT. This translates into CASSQDMGLAGITDTQYF.

This chain uses TRBV5-1 with TRBJ2-3; D might be TRBD2 (6 bases). V was cut by 5 bases and J by 4 bases, with 17 bases left in between. The CDR3 covers 15 residues. Germline V gene data show CDR1 as SGHRS and CDR2 as YFSETQ. This CDR3 is CASSWSGVSSDTQYF. The DNA of the CDR3 is TGCGCCAGCAGTTGGTCGGGGGTTAGTTCAGATACGCAGTATTTT. Drawing the rest from reference TRBV5-1 and TRBJ2-3, the complete variable domain is KAGVTQTPRYLIKTRGQQVTLSCSPISGHRSVSWYQQTPGQGLQFLFEYFSETQRNKGNFPGRFSGRQFSNSRSEMNVSTLELGDSALYLCASSWSGVSSDTQYFGPGTRLTVL.

The chain has TRBV6-1 and TRBJ1-4; D is perhaps TRBD1 (5 bases). Per germline, CDR1 MNHNS and CDR2 SASEGT. V was shortened by 4 bases and J by 0 bases, with 18 bases between the two germline ends. This CDR3 spans 18 amino acids. In DNA, the CDR3 is TGTGCCAGCAGTGCAGATGTCCGGGACTTTCCAACTAATGAAAAACTGTTTTTT. This encodes CASSADVRDFPTNEKLFF.

The J gene is TRBJ1-5, the V gene TRBV7-9; 11 nucleotides line up with TRBD1. Trimming removed 5 bases from V and 5 bases from J; junction bases left unmatched: 14. The CDR3 length is 18 residues. Germline V gene sequence: CDR1 SEHNR, CDR2 FQNEAQ (reference sequence). The CDR3 loop is CASSVGTGGVGVDQPQHF. DNA for the CDR3: TGTGCCAGCAGCGTCGGGACAGGGGGAGTGGGAGTGGATCAGCCCCAGCATTTT. Full variable domain (rest looked up from reference TRBV7-9 and TRBJ1-5): DTGVSQNPRHKITKRGQNVTFRCDPISEHNRLYWYRQTLGQGPEFLTYFQNEAQLEKSRLLSDRFSAERPKGSFSTLEIQRTEQGDSAMYLCASSVGTGGVGVDQPQHFGDGTRLSIL.

V gene TRBV7-2 combines with J gene TRBJ1-4; possible D gene TRBD1, 5 bases. Germline V gene lookup returns CDR1 SGHTA and CDR2 FQGNSA. Trimming pared 5 bases from V and 8 bases from J, leaving 21 bases between. CDR3 length: 16 amino acids. The CDR3 nucleotides read TGTGCCAGCAGCCTAACGGGGGGTACAGTCAGGGAAAAACTGTTTTTT. Its protein is CASSLTGGTVREKLFF.